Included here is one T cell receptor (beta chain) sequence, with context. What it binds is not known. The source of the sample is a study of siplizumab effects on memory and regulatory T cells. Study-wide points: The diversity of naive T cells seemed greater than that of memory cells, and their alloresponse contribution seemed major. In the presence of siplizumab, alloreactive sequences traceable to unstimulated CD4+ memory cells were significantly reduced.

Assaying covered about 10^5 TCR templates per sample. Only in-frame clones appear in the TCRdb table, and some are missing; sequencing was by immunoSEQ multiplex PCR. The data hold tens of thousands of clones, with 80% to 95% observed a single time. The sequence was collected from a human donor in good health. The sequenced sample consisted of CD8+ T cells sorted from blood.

CDR3 DNA: TGTGCCAGCAGTTTATTCCCCGGGCCAACGGGCGACGAGCAGTACTTC. Translating gives CASSLFPGPTGDEQYF. The genes are TRBV27 and TRBJ2-7; no definite D call. The V gene lost 1 base and the J gene lost 5 bases, with 18 bases spanning the gap. The CDR3 consists of 16 residues. Per the germline V gene, CDR1 is MNHEY and CDR2 is SMNVEV (reference sequence).